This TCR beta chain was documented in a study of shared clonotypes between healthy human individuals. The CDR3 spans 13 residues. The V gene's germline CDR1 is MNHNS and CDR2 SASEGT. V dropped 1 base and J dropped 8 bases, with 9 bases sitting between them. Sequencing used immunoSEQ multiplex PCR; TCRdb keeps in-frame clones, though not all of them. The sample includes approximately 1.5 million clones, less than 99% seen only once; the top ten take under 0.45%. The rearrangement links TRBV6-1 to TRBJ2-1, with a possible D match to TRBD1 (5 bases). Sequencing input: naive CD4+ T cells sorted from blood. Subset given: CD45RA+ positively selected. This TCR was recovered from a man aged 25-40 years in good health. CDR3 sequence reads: CASSEEWGYEQFF. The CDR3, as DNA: TGTGCCAGCAGTGAAGAATGGGGCTATGAGCAGTTCTTC.